The 17 T cell receptor beta chains given below trace back to one sample, sequenced in a study of graft-versus-host responses after intestinal transplantation. No antigen has been identified for these receptors. Method: immunoSEQ multiplex PCR; TCRdb's copy keeps in-frame clones and lacks some. The table shows 80,000 to 95,000 clones, with just over 90% occurring only once. This specimen was unstimulated CD8+ T cells sorted from spleen or lymph node cells, taken before intestinal transplant. The source of these receptors is a human donor who received an intestinal transplant.

The V and J genes are TRBV11-2 and TRBJ2-3; D possibly corresponds to TRBD2 (6 bases). With 0 bases removed from V and 6 bases from J, the gap between germline ends came to 10 bases. Germline loops: CDR1 SGHAT, CDR2 FQNNGV. The CDR3 is made up of 14 amino acids. CDR3 loop: CASSLEPSGDTQYF. CDR3 nucleotide sequence: TGTGCCAGCAGCTTAGAACCCAGCGGGGATACGCAGTATTTT.

V usage is TRBV27 and J usage is TRBJ1-2; 7 nucleotides align to TRBD1. The CDR3 extends over 12 amino acids. V shed 8 bases and J 8 bases; nucleotides not matched to a gene: 8. CDR1 and CDR2 (germline): MNHEY, SMNVEV (reference sequence). The CDR3 reads CASGTGAKGYTF. The CDR3 nucleotides are TGTGCCAGCGGTACAGGGGCTAAAGGCTACACCTTC.

The rearrangement uses TRBV5-6 and TRBJ2-3, with D maybe TRBD2 (6 bases). CDR1 and CDR2 (germline): SGHDT, YYEEEE. CDR3 length: 15 residues. V was cut by 4 bases and J by 4 bases, with 16 bases left in between. This CDR3 reads CASSGEATDPDTQYF. CDR3 in DNA: TGTGCCAGCAGCGGGGAGGCGACAGATCCAGATACGCAGTATTTT.

The J gene is TRBJ2-1, the V gene TRBV7-9, with 9 bases fitting TRBD2. Trimming took 5 bases from V and 10 from J; bases not matched to a gene: 12. CDR1 is SEHNR and CDR2 is FQNEAQ in the germline V gene (reference sequence). The CDR3 is 15 amino acids. CDR3 bases: TGTGCCAGCAGCCCCACCCCCGCGGGGGGGCCCGAGCAGTTCTTC. Encoded protein: CASSPTPAGGPEQFF.

V usage is TRBV7-6 and J usage is TRBJ1-2; D possibly corresponds to TRBD1 (6 bases). Trimming took 5 bases from V and 6 from J, leaving 22 bases between them. This CDR3 is built from 16 residues. Germline CDR1 is SGHVS and CDR2 is FNYEAQ. As DNA, the CDR3 is TGTGCCAGCAGCCCTGATGCGAGGTCAGGGGCCGATGGCTACACCTTC. This gives the protein CASSPDARSGADGYTF. Filled out from reference TRBV7-6 and TRBJ1-2, the complete variable domain reads GAGVSQSPRYKVTKRGQDVALRCDPISGHVSLYWYRQALGQGPEFLTYFNYEAQQDKSGLPNDRFSAERPEGSISTLTIQRTEQRDSAMYRCASSPDARSGADGYTFGSGTRLTVV.

This clone was counted once. The rearrangement uses TRBV2 and TRBJ2-7; 9 nucleotides match TRBD2. Germline lookup yields CDR1 SNHLY and CDR2 FYNNEI. With 1 base clipped from V and 3 bases from J, the junction kept 7 bases outside the gene matches. CDR3 length: 16 residues. The CDR3 protein is CASSEGASGDNYEQYF. Written as DNA, the CDR3 is TGTGCCAGCAGTGAAGGGGCTAGCGGGGACAACTACGAGCAGTACTTC.

This chain's CDR3 is CSVDTGILNTEAFF. CDR3 bases: TGCAGCGTTGATACAGGGATACTGAACACTGAAGCTTTCTTT. The V call is TRBV29-1, the J call TRBJ1-1; D possibly corresponds to TRBD1 (6 bases). V dropped 3 bases and J dropped 0 bases, with 11 bases sitting between them. The CDR3 has 14 residues. Germline V gene sequence: CDR1 SQVTM, CDR2 ANQGSEA.

The chain uses TRBV30 and TRBJ2-6; maybe TRBD1 (5 bases). The V gene's germline CDR1 is GTSNPN and CDR2 SVGIG (reference sequence). Trimming took 8 bases from V and 3 from J, leaving 14 bases between them. This CDR3 comprises 14 residues. CDR3 loop: CAGTLQGGANVLTF. The CDR3 region has the DNA TGTGCCGGAACCCTTCAGGGTGGGGCCAACGTCCTGACTTTC.

Points on this clone: One junction end disagrees with the germline gene, perhaps due to a read error. The rearrangement links TRBV7-9 to TRBJ2-1, with D possibly being TRBD2 (7 bases). Germline-derived CDR1 and CDR2 are SEHNR and FQNEAQ (reference sequence). The CDR3 totals 16 residues. The CDR3 loop is CAGSLEGGPVNNEQFF. As DNA, the CDR3 is TGTGCCGGCAGCTTAGAGGGGGGGCCCGTAAACAATGAGCAGTTCTTC.

The gene calls are TRBV11-2 and TRBJ2-3; no clear D gene. CDR3 length: 13 amino acids. V was shortened by 5 bases and J by 5 bases, with 11 bases between the two germline ends. The germline V gene has CDR1 SGHAT and CDR2 FQNNGV. The CDR3 bases are TGTGCCAGCAGCCCGCTCTCGAGAGATACGCAGTATTTT. Protein product: CASSPLSRDTQYF.

Concerning this clone itself: The germline gene is not matched at one end of the junction; a read error may be the cause. The V and J genes are TRBV7-2 and TRBJ1-1; D possibly corresponds to TRBD1 (5 bases). The germline V gene has CDR1 SGHTA and CDR2 FQGNSA. The CDR3 length is 14 residues. CDR3 sequence (DNA): TGTGCCGGCAGCCCAGACAGTATCAACACTGAAGCTTTCTTT. The encoded protein is CAGSPDSINTEAFF.

V usage is TRBV30 and J usage is TRBJ1-1; no definite D call. Germline CDR1 reads GTSNPN; CDR2 reads SVGIG (reference sequence). This CDR3 region has 11 residues. V was shortened by 4 bases and J by 4 bases, with 7 bases between the two germline ends. CDR3 nucleotide sequence: TGTGCCTGGACTATAGCCACTGAAGCTTTCTTT. This gives the protein CAWTIATEAFF.

The chain recombines TRBV7-9 with TRBJ1-3; a possible D gene is TRBD1 (5 bases). V was shortened by 1 base and J by 0 bases, with 13 bases between the two germline ends. Germline CDR1 and CDR2: SEHNR and FQNEAQ (reference sequence). The CDR3 is made up of 17 amino acids. The CDR3: CASSLVEGLFSGNTIYF. Written as DNA, the CDR3 is TGTGCCAGCAGCTTAGTGGAGGGGCTGTTCTCTGGAAACACCATATATTTT.

The chain recombines TRBV9 with TRBJ2-7, with 7 bases matching TRBD1. CDR3 length equals 13 residues. Germline V lookup: CDR1 SGDLS, CDR2 YYNGEE. V was clipped by 3 bases and J by 7 bases; unmatched bases: 7. The DNA of the CDR3 is TGTGCCAGCAGCGGCCGGGACAGAGGGGAGCAGTACTTC. Translating gives CASSGRDRGEQYF.

The chain couples TRBV4-3 to TRBJ2-2; a weak D match, TRBD2 (5 bases). Deletions cut 0 bases from V and 9 bases from J, with 8 bases between. The CDR3 consists of 13 residues. The germline gives CDR1 LGHNA, CDR2 YSLEER. CDR3 residues: CASSQEGSRELFF. Here the CDR3 DNA reads TGCGCCAGCAGCCAAGAGGGGAGCAGGGAGCTGTTTTTT.

The rearrangement links TRBV19 to TRBJ2-1; D perhaps matches TRBD2 (7 bases). This CDR3 contains 16 residues. V shed 1 base and J shed 3 bases, with 13 bases lying between them. The germline CDR1 and CDR2 sequences are LNHDA and SQIVND (reference sequence). CDR3 loop: CASSIGGGGGYNEQFF. In nucleotides, the CDR3 is TGTGCCAGTAGTATAGGAGGGGGGGGTGGCTACAATGAGCAGTTCTTC. The full variable domain, with the rest looked up from reference TRBV19 and TRBJ2-1, is DGGITQSPKYLFRKEGQNVTLSCEQNLNHDAMYWYRQDPGQGLRLIYYSQIVNDFQKGDIAEGYSVSREKKESFPLTVTSAQKNPTAFYLCASSIGGGGGYNEQFFGPGTRLTVL.

The J gene is TRBJ2-7, the V gene TRBV7-2; 7 bases are a match to TRBD2. The CDR3 totals 14 residues. The V segment lost 5 bases and the J segment 3 bases; nucleotides outside the gene matches: 7. CDR1 SGHTA and CDR2 FQGNSA come from the germline V gene. The CDR3 DNA reads as TGTGCCAGCAGCCCTGGGTGGGGGGGCTACGAGCAGTACTTC. Translated, it gives CASSPGWGGYEQYF.